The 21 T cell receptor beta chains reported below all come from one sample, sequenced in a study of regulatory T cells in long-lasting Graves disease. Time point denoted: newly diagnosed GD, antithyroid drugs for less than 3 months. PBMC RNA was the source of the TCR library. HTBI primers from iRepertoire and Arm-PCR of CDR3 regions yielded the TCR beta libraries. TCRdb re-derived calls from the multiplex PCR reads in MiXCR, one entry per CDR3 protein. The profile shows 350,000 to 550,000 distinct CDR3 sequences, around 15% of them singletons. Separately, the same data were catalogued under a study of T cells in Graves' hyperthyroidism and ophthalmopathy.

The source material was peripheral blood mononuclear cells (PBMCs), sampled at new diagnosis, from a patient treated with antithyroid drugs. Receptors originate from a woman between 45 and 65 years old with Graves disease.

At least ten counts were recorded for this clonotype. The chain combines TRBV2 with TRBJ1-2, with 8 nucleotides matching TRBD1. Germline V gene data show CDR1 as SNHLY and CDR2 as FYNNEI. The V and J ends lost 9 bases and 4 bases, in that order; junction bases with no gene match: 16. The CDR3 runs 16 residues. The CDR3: CASKGQELVGSYGYTF. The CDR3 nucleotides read TGTGCCAGTAAGGGACAGGAGTTAGTGGGTAGCTATGGCTACACCTTC.

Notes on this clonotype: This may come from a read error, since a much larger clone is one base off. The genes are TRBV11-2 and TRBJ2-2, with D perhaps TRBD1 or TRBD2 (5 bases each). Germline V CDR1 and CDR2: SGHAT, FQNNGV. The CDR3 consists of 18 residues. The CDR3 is CASSLVWGGPANTGELLF. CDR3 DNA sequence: TGTGCCAGCAGCTTAGTGTGGGGCGGGCCCGCGAACACCGGGGAGCTGCTTTTT.

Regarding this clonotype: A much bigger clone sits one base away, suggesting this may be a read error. CDR3 sequence (DNA): TGTGCCAGCGGTTACGGCGGGTCCTCCTACGAGCAGTACTTC. As protein: CASGYGGSSYEQYF. The rearrangement uses TRBV6-2 or TRBV6-3 and TRBJ2-7; weak D call: TRBD2 (5 bases). CDR1 is MNHEY and CDR2 is SVGEGT in the germline V gene. The CDR3 spans 14 residues.

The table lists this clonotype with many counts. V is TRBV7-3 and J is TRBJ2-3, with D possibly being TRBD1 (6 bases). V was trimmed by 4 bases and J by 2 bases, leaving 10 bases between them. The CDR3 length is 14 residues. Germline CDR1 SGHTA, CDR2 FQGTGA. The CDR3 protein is CASSSDSATDTQYF. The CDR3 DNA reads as TGTGCCAGCAGCTCGGACAGTGCCACAGATACGCAGTATTTT.

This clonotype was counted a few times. The CDR3 protein is CASSVKDLPSYEQYF. CDR3 bases: TGTGCCAGCAGCGTGAAGGACCTCCCCTCCTACGAGCAGTACTTC. The chain is built from TRBV9 and TRBJ2-7, with unresolved D. Germline lookup yields CDR1 SGDLS and CDR2 YYNGEE. V shed 2 bases and J shed 0 bases, with 12 bases lying between them. The CDR3 loop spans 15 amino acids. Full variable domain (outside the CDR3, taken from reference TRBV9 and TRBJ2-7): DSGVTQTPKHLITATGQRVTLRCSPRSGDLSVYWYQQSLDQGLQFLIQYYNGEERAKGNILERFSAQQFPDLHSELNLSSLELGDSALYFCASSVKDLPSYEQYFGPGTRLTVT.

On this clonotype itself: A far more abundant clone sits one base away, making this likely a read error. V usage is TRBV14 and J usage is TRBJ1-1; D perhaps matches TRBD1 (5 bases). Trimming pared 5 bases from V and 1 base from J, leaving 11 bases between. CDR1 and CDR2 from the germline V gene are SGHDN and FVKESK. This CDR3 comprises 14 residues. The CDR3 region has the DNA TGTGCCAGCAGCATGGTGGGGGGGAACACTGAAGCTTTCTTT. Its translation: CASSMVGGNTEAFF.

The CDR3 reads CASSYLAGEAGELFF. DNA of the CDR3: TGTGCCAGCAGTTACCTTGCGGGAGAGGCCGGGGAGCTGTTTTTT. The chain combines TRBV6-2 or TRBV6-3 with TRBJ2-2; 7 nucleotides agree with TRBD2. Germline V gene sequence: CDR1 MNHEY, CDR2 SVGEGT. The CDR3 loop spans 15 amino acids. The trim removed 2 bases at V and 6 bases at J, leaving 6 bases unmatched.

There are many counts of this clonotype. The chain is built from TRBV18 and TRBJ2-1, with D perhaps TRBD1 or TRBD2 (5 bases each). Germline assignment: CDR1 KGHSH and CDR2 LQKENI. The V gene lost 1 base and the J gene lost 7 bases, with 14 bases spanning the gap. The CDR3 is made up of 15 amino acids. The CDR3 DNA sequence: TGTGCCAGCTCACCACGGGGGAGCTCGTCTAATGAGCAGTTCTTC. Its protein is CASSPRGSSSNEQFF.

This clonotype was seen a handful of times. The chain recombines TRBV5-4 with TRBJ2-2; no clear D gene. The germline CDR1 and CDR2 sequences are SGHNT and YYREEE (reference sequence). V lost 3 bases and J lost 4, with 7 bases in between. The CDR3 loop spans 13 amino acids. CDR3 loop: CASSSYGTGELFF. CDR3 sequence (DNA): TGTGCCAGCAGCTCATATGGCACCGGGGAGCTGTTTTTT.

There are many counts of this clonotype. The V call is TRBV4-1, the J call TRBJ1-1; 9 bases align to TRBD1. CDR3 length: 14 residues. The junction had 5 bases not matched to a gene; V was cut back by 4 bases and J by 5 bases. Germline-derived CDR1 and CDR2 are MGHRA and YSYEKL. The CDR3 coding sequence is TGCGCCAGCAGCCCCACAGGGGGCAAGACTGAAGCTTTCTTT. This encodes CASSPTGGKTEAFF.

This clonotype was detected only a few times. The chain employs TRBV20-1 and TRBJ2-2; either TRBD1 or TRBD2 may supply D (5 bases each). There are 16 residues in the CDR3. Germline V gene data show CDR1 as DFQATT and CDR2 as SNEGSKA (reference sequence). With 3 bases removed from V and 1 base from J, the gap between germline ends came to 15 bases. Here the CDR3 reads CSARESGTENTGELFF. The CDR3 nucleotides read TGCAGTGCTAGGGAATCCGGGACGGAGAACACCGGGGAGCTGTTTTTT.

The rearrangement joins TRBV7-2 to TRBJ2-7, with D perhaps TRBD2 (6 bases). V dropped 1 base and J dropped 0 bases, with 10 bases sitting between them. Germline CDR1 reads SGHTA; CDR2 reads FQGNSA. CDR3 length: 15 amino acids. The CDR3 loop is CASSLGRGVSYEQYF. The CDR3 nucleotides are TGTGCCAGCAGCTTAGGGCGCGGGGTCTCCTACGAGCAGTACTTC.

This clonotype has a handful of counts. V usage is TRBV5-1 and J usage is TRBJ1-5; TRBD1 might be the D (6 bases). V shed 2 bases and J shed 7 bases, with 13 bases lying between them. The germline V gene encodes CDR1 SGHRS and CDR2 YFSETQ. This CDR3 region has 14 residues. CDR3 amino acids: CASSLQGQGQPQHF. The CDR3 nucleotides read TGCGCCAGCAGCTTACAGGGTCAGGGACAGCCCCAGCATTTT.

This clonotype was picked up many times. CDR3 loop: CASREGETQYF. In nucleotides, the CDR3 is TGTGCCAGTCGAGAGGGAGAGACCCAGTACTTC. The V call is TRBV6-1, the J call TRBJ2-5; possibly TRBD2 for D (5 bases). V dropped 9 bases and J dropped 4 bases, with 9 bases sitting between them. CDR1 MNHNS and CDR2 SASEGT come from the germline V gene. CDR3 length equals 11 residues.

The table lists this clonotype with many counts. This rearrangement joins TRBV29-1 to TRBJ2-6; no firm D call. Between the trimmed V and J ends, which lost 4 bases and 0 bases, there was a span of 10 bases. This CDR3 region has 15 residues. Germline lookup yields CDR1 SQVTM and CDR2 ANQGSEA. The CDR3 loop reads CSVVGINSGANVLTF. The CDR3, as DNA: TGCAGCGTTGTTGGGATCAACTCTGGGGCCAACGTCCTGACTTTC.

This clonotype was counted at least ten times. The CDR3 DNA reads as TGTGCCTGGAATGAAGCAAACAATGAGCAGTTCTTC. Its protein product is CAWNEANNEQFF. The chain has TRBV30 and TRBJ2-1; no firm D call. Trimming took off 4 bases at V and 5 bases at J, with 9 bases between the two ends. Germline V gene data show CDR1 as GTSNPN and CDR2 as SVGIG (reference sequence). This CDR3 is built from 12 residues.

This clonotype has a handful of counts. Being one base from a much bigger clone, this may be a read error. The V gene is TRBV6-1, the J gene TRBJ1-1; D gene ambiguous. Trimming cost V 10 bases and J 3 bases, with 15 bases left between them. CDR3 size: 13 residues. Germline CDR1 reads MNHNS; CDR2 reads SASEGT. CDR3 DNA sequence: TGTGCCATATCGGCAGCCATGGACACTGAAGCTTTCTTT. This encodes CAISAAMDTEAFF.

The CDR3: CASSIATGQETQYF. The CDR3 bases are TGTGCCAGTAGTATAGCAACAGGGCAAGAGACCCAGTACTTC. The chain recombines TRBV19 with TRBJ2-5; weak D call: TRBD1 (6 bases). The CDR3 has 14 residues. Per germline, CDR1 LNHDA and CDR2 SQIVND (reference sequence). V was clipped by 1 base and J by 2 bases, with 8 bases between them.

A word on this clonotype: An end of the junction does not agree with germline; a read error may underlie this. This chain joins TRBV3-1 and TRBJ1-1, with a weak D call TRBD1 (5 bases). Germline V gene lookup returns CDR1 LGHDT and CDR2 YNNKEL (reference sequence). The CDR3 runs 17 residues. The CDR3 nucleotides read TGTGCCAGCAGCCTGGAGGGACCTGGGTCAATGAACATTGAAGCTTTCTTT. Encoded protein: CASSLEGPGSMNIEAFF.

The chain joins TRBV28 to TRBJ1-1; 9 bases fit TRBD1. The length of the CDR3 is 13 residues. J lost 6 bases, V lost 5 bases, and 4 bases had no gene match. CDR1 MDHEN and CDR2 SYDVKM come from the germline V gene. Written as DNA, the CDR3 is TGTGCCAGCAGTGCCGGGACAGGGCCTGAAGCTTTCTTT. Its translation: CASSAGTGPEAFF.

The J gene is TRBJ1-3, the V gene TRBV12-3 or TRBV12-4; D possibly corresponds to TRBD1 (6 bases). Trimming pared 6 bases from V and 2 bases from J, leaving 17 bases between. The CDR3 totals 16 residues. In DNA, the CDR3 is TGTGCCAGCAGCCGCCGGGGGGGGGGCCCTGGAAACACCATATATTTT. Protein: CASSRRGGGPGNTIYF.